Reported below is one T cell receptor beta chain. The data belong to a study of control samples from healthy donors and cancer patients. The table came from immunoSEQ multiplex PCR; TCRdb's copy has only in-frame clones and leaves some out. The sample contains some 170,000 clones, roughly 94% of which appear only once. Sequencing input: PBMCs. The origin of this receptor is a man in his 60s with colorectal cancer.

The CDR3 loop reads CASSEGVSYEQYF. The DNA of the CDR3 is TGTGCCAGCAGTGAAGGGGTCTCCTACGAGCAGTACTTC. This chain links TRBV6-1 with TRBJ2-7; D unresolved. The CDR3 length is 13 residues. V lost 1 base to trimming and J lost 0 bases, with 4 bases between them. CDR1 is MNHNS and CDR2 is SASEGT in the germline V gene.